The clone carrying this T cell receptor beta chain was recorded many times. The length of the CDR3 is 12 residues. CDR1 and CDR2 from the germline V gene are ENHRY and SYGVKD. With V trimmed by 8 bases and J by 7 bases, 5 bases remained unmatched. The cDNA was produced through 5'RACE with 10-nucleotide random UMIs. One entry per CDR3 protein results from TCRdb running MiXCR on the 5' RACE reads. In the table there are tens of thousands of distinct CDR3 sequences, over 9.5% of which are singletons. The sample belongs to a study of neurological immune-mediated disorders. The V call is TRBV10-3, the J call TRBJ2-1; 7 bases are a match to TRBD2. This receptor was obtained from a woman aged 55-69 years with HTLV-1-associated myelopathy (HAM/TSP). Sequenced: PBMCs. Here the CDR3 reads CAIGRAGNEQFF. The CDR3 DNA is TGTGCCATCGGGAGGGCCGGGAATGAGCAGTTCTTC.